This T cell receptor beta chain was sequenced in a study of T cells after yellow fever vaccination. The study's findings and limits: Booster sampling recovered most clones from primary vaccination (under 98% CD4, approximately 88% CD8). By day 5 rather than day 15, the secondary response had peaked, though it was weaker. Repertoires obtained by FACS sorting could include abundant clonotypes that entered as contaminants from the bulk population.

The sample holds a few counts of this clonotype. Its antigen is unidentified. Generation of TCR cDNA used 5'RACE template switching (which added a universal primer site and UMIs). TCRdb used MiXCR to reprocess the 5' RACE reads, holding one entry per CDR3 protein. The sample contains 300,000 to 350,000 distinct CDR3 sequences, around 4.5% of which appear only once. The sequence was collected from a man aged 18 to 30 who received the YFV17D yellow fever vaccine. The sample here was PBMCs, taken 15 days after the yellow fever booster vaccination.

CDR3 coding DNA: TGTGCCAGCAGCTCCCCTCGATCTGGGGCCAACGTCCTGACTTTC. It is translated as CASSSPRSGANVLTF. V is TRBV7-3 and J is TRBJ2-6; D is unresolved. Germline values: CDR1 SGHTA, CDR2 FQGTGA. Trimming removed 4 bases at V and 1 base at J, with 8 bases between. The CDR3 sequence is 15 residues long.